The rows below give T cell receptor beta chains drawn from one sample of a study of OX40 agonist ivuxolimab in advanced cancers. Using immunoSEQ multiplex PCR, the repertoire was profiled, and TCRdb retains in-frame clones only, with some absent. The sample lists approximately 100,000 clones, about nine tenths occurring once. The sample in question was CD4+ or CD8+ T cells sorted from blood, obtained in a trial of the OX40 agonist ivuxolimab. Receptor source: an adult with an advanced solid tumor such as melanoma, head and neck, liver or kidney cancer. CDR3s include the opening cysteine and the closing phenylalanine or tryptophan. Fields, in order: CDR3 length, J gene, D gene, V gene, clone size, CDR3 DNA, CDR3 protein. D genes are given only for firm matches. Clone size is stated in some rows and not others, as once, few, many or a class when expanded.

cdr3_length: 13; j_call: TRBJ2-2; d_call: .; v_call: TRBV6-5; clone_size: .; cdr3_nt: TGTGCCAGCGCACTAGGATTTGTCGGGGAGCTGTTTTTT; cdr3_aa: CASALGFVGELFF
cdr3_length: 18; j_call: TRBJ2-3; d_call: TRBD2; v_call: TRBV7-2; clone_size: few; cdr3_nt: TGTGCCAGCAGTTCCCCGGCGGGGGGGCCCTCAGCGGCAGATACGCAGTATTTT; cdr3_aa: CASSSPAGGPSAADTQYF
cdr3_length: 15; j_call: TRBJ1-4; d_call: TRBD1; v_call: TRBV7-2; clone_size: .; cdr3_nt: TGTGCCAGCAGCTCCAGGACAGGGTTCAATGAAAAACTGTTTTTT; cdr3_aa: CASSSRTGFNEKLFF
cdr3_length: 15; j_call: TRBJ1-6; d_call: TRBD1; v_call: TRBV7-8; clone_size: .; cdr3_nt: TGTGCCAGCAGCTTAGCGGGACAGTTTAATTCACCCCTCCACTTT; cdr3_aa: CASSLAGQFNSPLHF
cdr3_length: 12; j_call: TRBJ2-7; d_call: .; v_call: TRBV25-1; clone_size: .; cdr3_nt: TGTGCCAGCAGTGAGGTCGGGGGCGAGCAGTACTTC; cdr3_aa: CASSEVGGEQYF
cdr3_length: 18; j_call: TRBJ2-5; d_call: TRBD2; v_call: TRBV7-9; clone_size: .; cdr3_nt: TGTGCCAGCAGTCCCTTGCCAGGAACTAGCGGGGGGCAAGAGACCCAGTACTTC; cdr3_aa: CASSPLPGTSGGQETQYF
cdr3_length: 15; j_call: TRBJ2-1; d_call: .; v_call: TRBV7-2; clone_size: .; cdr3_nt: TGTGCCAGCAAACGACCGGGACACCTCAACAATGAGCAGTTCTTC; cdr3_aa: CASKRPGHLNNEQFF
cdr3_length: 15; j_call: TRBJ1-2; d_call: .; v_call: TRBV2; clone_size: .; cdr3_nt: TGTGCCAGCAGTGAAGCCCCAGCAACAAACTATGGCTACACCTTC; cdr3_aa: CASSEAPATNYGYTF
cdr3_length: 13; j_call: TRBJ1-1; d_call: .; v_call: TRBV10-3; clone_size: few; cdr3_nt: TGTGCCATCAGTGGACAGACGAACACTGAAGCTTTCTTT; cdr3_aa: CAISGQTNTEAFF
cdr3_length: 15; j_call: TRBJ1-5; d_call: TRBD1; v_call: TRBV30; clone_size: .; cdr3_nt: TGTGCCTGGAGTGGTGTTGGAGGGGGCGTTCAGCCCCAGCATTTT; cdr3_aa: CAWSGVGGGVQPQHF
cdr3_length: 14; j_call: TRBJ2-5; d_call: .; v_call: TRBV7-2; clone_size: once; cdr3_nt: TGTGCCAGCAGCTTAGGCAGGGCGGGTCGGACCCAGTACTTC; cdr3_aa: CASSLGRAGRTQYF
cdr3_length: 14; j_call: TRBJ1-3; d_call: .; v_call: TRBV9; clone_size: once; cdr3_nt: TGTGCCAGCAGCGTAGTCCCCTCTGGAAACACCATATATTTT; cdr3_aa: CASSVVPSGNTIYF
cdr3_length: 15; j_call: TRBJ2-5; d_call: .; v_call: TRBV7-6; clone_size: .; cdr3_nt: TGTGCCAGCAGCTTAGAAGCTGGCGGTAGGGAGACCCAGTACTTC; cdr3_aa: CASSLEAGGRETQYF
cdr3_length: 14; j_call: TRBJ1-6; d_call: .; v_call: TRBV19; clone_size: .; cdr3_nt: TGTGCCAGTAGTGCGACAACCCCGGGCCTGACCCTCCACTTT; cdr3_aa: CASSATTPGLTLHF
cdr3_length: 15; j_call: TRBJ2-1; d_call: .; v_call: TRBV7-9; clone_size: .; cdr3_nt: TGTGCCAGCAGCTTAGAGGGGACTCCTAGCAATGAGCAGTTCTTC; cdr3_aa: CASSLEGTPSNEQFF
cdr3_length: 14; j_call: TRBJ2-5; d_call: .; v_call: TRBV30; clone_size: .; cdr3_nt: TGTGCCTGGCAGCACCGGACTGGCCAAGAGACCCAGTACTTC; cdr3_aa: CAWQHRTGQETQYF
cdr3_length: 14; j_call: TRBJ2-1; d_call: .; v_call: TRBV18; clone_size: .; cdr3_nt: TGTGCCAGCTCTACAAGGGGTTTGAACAATGAGCAGTTCTTC; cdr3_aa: CASSTRGLNNEQFF
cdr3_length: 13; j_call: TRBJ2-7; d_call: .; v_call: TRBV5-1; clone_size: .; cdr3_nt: TGCGCCAGCAGTGGTGGCGGGGCCTACGAGCAGTACTTC; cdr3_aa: CASSGGGAYEQYF
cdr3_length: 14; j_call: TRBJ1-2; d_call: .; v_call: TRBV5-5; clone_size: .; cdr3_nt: TGTGCCAGCAGCTTGACAGTTCCTTTGTATGGCTACACCTTC; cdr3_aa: CASSLTVPLYGYTF
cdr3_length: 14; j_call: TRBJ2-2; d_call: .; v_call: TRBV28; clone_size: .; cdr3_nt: TGTGCCAGCAGTGGGGGACTGATCACCGGGGAGCTGTTTTTT; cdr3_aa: CASSGGLITGELFF
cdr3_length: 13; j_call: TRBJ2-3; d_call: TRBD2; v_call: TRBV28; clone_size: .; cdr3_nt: TGTGCCAGCAGAGGGACTATCACAGATACGCAGTATTTT; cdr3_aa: CASRGTITDTQYF
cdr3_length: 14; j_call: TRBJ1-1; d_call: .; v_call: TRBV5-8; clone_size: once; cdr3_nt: TGTGCCAGCAGCTTGTCCGGGGGCCCCTCTGGAGCTTTCTTT; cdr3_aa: CASSLSGGPSGAFF
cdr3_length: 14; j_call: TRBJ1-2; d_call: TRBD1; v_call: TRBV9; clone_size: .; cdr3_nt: TGTGCCAGCAGCGTAGGGACAGGGATTTATGGCTACACCTTC; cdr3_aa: CASSVGTGIYGYTF
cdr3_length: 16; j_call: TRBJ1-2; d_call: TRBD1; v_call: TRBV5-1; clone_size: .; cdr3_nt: TGCGCCAGCAGCTTGGCCGGACAGGGGGCAGGGTATGGCTACACCTTC; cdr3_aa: CASSLAGQGAGYGYTF
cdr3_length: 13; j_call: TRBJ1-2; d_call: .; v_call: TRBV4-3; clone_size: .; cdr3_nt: TGCGCCAGCAGCCGGGATATTGGCTATGGCTACACCTTC; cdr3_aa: CASSRDIGYGYTF
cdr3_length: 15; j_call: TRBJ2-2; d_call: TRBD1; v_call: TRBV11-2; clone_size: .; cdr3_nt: TGTGCCAGCAGACCGGACAGGGGGCAAGCCGGGGAGCTGTTTTTT; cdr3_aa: CASRPDRGQAGELFF
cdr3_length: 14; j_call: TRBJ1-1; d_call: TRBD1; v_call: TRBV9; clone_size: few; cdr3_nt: TGTGCCAGCAGCCAGGGACAGATGAACACTGAAGCTTTCTTT; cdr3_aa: CASSQGQMNTEAFF
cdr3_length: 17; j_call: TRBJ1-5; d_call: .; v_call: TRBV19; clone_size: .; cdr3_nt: TGTGCCAGTAGTATTGGGCAGGCGGGGGCGAGCAATCAGCCCCAGCATTTT; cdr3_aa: CASSIGQAGASNQPQHF
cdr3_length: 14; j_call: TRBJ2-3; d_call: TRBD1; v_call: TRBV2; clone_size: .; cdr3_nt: TGTGCCAGCAGTCCACAGGGGGCAACAGATACGCAGTATTTT; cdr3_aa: CASSPQGATDTQYF
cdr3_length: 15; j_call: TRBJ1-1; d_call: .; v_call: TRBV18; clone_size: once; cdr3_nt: TGTGCCAGCTCACGACCGGGACTTAGGAACACTGAAGCTTTCTTT; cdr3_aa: CASSRPGLRNTEAFF
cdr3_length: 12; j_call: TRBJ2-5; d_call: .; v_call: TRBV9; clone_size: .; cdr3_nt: TGTGCCAGCAGCCCCGGGGAAGAGACCCAGTACTTC; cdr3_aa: CASSPGEETQYF
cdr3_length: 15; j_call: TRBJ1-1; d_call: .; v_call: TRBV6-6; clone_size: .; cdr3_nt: TGTGCCAGCAGTTACTCGATCGATGGGAACACTGAAGCTTTCTTT; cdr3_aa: CASSYSIDGNTEAFF
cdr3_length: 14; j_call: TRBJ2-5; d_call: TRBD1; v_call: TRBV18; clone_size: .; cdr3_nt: TGTGCCAGCTCACGGTCGACAGGGCAAGAGACCCAGTACTTC; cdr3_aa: CASSRSTGQETQYF
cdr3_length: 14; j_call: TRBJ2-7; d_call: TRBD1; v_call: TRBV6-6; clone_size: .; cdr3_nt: TGTGCCAGCAGTCCGGGGCAGGGGGTGTTCGAGCAGTACTTC; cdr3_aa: CASSPGQGVFEQYF
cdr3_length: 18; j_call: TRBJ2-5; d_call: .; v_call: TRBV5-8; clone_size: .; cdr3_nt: TGTGCCAGCAGCTTGGGGGGCCAGACGAGGGGACACCAAGAGACCCAGTACTTC; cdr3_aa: CASSLGGQTRGHQETQYF
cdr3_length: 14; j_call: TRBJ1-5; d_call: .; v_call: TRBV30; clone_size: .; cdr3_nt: TGTGCCTGGAGTGTACAATTGGGCAATCAGCCCCAGCATTTT; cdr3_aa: CAWSVQLGNQPQHF
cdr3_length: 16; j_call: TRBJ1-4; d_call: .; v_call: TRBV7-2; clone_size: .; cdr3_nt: TGTGCCAGCAGCTTAACAGGAGGCTCAACTAATGAAAAACTGTTTTTT; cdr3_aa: CASSLTGGSTNEKLFF
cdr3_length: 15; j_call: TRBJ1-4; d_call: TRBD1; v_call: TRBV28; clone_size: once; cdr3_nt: TGTGCCAGCAGCCCCGGGACAGCCTATAATGAAAAACTGTTTTTT; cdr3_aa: CASSPGTAYNEKLFF
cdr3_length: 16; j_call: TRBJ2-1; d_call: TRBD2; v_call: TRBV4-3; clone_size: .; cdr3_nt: TGCGCCAGCAGCCTTCGACTAGCGGGGACCTACAATGAGCAGTTCTTC; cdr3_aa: CASSLRLAGTYNEQFF
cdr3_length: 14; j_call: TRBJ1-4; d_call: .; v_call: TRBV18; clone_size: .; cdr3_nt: TGTGCCAGCTGCATCCAGGGTGGCAATGAAAAACTGTTTTTT; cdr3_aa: CASCIQGGNEKLFF
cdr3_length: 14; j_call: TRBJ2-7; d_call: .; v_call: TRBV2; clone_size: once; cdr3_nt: TGTGCCAGCAAGGGCAGGCCGCCTACCTACGAGCAGTACTTC; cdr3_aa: CASKGRPPTYEQYF
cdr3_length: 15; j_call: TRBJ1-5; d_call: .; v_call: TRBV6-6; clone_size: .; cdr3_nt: TGTGCCAGCAGTACACAGGGTAATAGTAATCAGCCCCAGCATTTT; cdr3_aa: CASSTQGNSNQPQHF
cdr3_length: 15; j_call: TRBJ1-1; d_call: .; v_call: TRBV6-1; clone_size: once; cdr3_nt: TGTGCCAGCAATCGGGGACTAGACTCTCAAACTGAAGCTTTCTTT; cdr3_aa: CASNRGLDSQTEAFF
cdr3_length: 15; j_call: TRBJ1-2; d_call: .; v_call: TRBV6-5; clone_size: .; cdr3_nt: TGTGCCAGCAGTTACAGTCTGGGAAGCAACTATGGCTACACCTTC; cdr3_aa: CASSYSLGSNYGYTF
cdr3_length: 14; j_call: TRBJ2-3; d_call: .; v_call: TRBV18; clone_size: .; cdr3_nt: TGTGCCAGCTCACCGACAAGATCCACAGATACGCAGTATTTT; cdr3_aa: CASSPTRSTDTQYF
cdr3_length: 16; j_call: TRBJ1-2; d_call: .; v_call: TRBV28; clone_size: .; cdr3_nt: TGTGCCAGCAGTCTGGGGGGGCTGGCTGATGAATATGGCTACACCTTC; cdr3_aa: CASSLGGLADEYGYTF
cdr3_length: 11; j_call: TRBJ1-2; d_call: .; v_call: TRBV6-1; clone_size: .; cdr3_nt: TGTGCCATTCAAGCGAACTATGGCTACACCTTC; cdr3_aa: CAIQANYGYTF
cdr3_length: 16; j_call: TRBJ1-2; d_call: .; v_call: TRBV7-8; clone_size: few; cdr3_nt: TGTGCCAGCAGCTCCCTTAACTACGGGGTCCCCGGAGGCTACACCTTC; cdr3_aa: CASSSLNYGVPGGYTF
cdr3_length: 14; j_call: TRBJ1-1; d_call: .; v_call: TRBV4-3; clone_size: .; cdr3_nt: TGCGCCAGCAGCCAAGACGCGGGACACACTGAAGCTTTCTTT; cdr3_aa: CASSQDAGHTEAFF
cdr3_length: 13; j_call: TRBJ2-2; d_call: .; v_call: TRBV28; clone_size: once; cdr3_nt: TGTGCCAGCACGTACGCGAACACCGGGGAGCTGTTTTTT; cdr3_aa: CASTYANTGELFF
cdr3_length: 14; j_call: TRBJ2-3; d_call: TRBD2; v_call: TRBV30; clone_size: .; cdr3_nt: TGTGCCGCCCGACTAGCGGGGGGGGGAGATACGCAGTATTTT; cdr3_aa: CAARLAGGGDTQYF
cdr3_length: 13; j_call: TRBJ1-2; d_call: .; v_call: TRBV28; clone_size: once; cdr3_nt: TGTGCCAGCAGTTTATACGGGAACACTGACTACACCTTC; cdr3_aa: CASSLYGNTDYTF
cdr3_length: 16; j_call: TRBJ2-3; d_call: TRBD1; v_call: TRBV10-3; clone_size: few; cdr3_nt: TGTGCCATGGGGGAAGTCGACAGGGGAAGGGCAGATACGCAGTATTTT; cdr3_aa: CAMGEVDRGRADTQYF
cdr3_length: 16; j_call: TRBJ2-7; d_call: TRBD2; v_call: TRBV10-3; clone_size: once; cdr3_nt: TGTGCCATCAGTGAGTCGGGAGGGACCCTCTCCTACGAGCAGTACTTC; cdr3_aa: CAISESGGTLSYEQYF
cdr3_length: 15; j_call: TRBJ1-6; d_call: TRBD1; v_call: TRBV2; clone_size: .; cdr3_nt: TGTGCCAGCAGTGAATCGACAGGGAGTCTTTGGACCCTCCACTTT; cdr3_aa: CASSESTGSLWTLHF